A selection of T cell receptor beta chains follows, all from one sample in a study of T cells in localized non-small cell lung cancer. Profiled with immunoSEQ multiplex PCR; TCRdb holds only in-frame clones, not every one. The data show 15,000 to 25,000 clones, 80% to 95% seen once. The sequencing here drew on peripheral blood, taken before any cancer treatment. The source is a male donor older than 55 with stage I squamous cell lung carcinoma. The conserved cysteine and the conserved F or W are not part of the CDR3 here.

>TRBV29-1|TRBJ2-3
SVGFTDTQY
>TRBV5-4|TRBJ2-5
ASSGTGGVETQY
>TRBV28|TRBJ2-5
ASSFEAGREETQY
>TRBV9|TRBJ2-5
ASSVGVPTSGSSAQY
>TRBV6-5|TRBJ1-5
ASSYSYGDQPQH
>TRBV18|TRBJ2-7
ASSPPGQGKHEQY
>TRBV6-6|TRBJ1-3
ASTPGQGALGNTIY
>TRBV5-6|TRBJ1-1
ASSLRGLKTEAF
>TRBV10-3|TRBJ2-7
AISAQSGTSGRGREEQY
>TRBV7-2|TRBJ2-1
ASSFLAGTLMALYNEQF
>TRBV28|TRBJ2-3
ASRGTSGRTPSTDTQY
>TRBV15|TRBJ2-7
ATSTGVENEQY
>TRBV5-1|TRBJ2-7
ASKVRDRAGEQY
>TRBV7-2|TRBJ1-1
ASSLAGQGETEAF
>TRBV27|TRBJ2-7
ASSPLDLGSKY
>TRBV6-5|TRBJ2-3
ASRRSGRAGDTQY
>TRBV7-2|TRBJ2-2
ASSLPWGRDPGELF
>TRBV11-2|TRBJ1-3
ASSLGASGNTIY
>TRBV19|TRBJ2-5
ASSMTEVGETQY
>TRBV2|TRBJ1-6
ASSEEGTTPLH
>TRBV10-3|TRBJ2-7
AISESTTYEQY
>TRBV25-1|TRBJ1-5
ASSGDRVNQPQH
>TRBV4-2|TRBJ2-1
ASSQGRWRRF
>TRBV5-1|TRBJ2-7
ASSLIPGGQATRLAGGTYEQY
>TRBV5-6|TRBJ2-2
ASSPRDRNTGELF
>TRBV19|TRBJ2-7
ASAVTRTYEQY
>TRBV20-1|TRBJ2-4
SASPGDRGY
>TRBV7-2|TRBJ2-7
ASSSSGGYSYEQY
>TRBV5-4|TRBJ2-7
ASSSGLAGTYEQY
>TRBV28|TRBJ2-1
ASSGRGVNEQF
>TRBV5-6|TRBJ1-5
ASSLGEGNQPQH
>TRBV19|TRBJ2-1
ASKGYNEQF
>TRBV9|TRBJ1-1
ASSVEGKNTEAF
>TRBV28|TRBJ2-7
ASSQQGNEQY
>TRBV7-8|TRBJ2-1
ASSLAPTGTYNEQF
>TRBV19|TRBJ2-7
ASRSRQGPYEQY
>TRBV30|TRBJ1-1
AWSTLTAGTEAF
>TRBV28|TRBJ1-2
ASSPYDNYGYT
>TRBV28|TRBJ1-4
ASSLLGQGFATNEKLF
>TRBV7-2|TRBJ1-1
ASSLTGANLLNTEAF
>TRBV19|TRBJ2-3
ASSAQRPTDTQY
>TRBV30|TRBJ2-2
AWSVARTSGNTGELF
>TRBV28|TRBJ1-2
ASTTGGGTLGYGYT
>TRBV29-1|TRBJ1-1
SVQGQWNTEAF
>TRBV6-1|TRBJ1-5
ASSETGTSNQPQH
>TRBV21-1|TRBJ2-3
ASSKVQGRGTDTQY
>TRBV29-1|TRBJ2-7
SVCPGSNYEQY
>TRBV25-1|TRBJ2-1
ASSVPLQGYQF
>TRBV15|TRBJ1-5
ATSRGSALNQPQH
>TRBV6-5|TRBJ2-7
ASSSPGASYEQY
>TRBV4-3|TRBJ2-7
ASSQDPWTGTSGPSYEQY
>TRBV4-3|TRBJ2-3
ASSQEAPSRQY
>TRBV19|TRBJ1-5
ASGTGTTQPQH
>TRBV5-6|TRBJ1-1
ASSWGRKGTEAF